Following are 29 T cell receptor beta chains from one sample sequenced in a study of T cell responses to AZD1222 COVID-19 vaccine. This table comes from immunoSEQ multiplex PCR, and its TCRdb copy is limited to in-frame clones, with some not included. The table lists fewer than 110,000 clones, about 90% of them singletons. The starting material was peripheral blood, obtained on day 0 of AZD1222 vaccination. These receptors originate from an adult in good health.

The rearrangement joins TRBV20-1 to TRBJ1-1, with 7 bases aligning to TRBD1. After removal of 3 bases from V and 0 bases from J, the junction contained 10 bases not matched to a gene. Germline V gene lookup returns CDR1 DFQATT and CDR2 SNEGSKA (reference sequence). The CDR3 runs to 16 residues. This chain's CDR3 is CSASREGDRVNTEAFF. The DNA for the CDR3 is TGCAGTGCTAGTAGGGAGGGCGACAGGGTGAACACTGAAGCTTTCTTT.

The chain is built from TRBV18 and TRBJ2-1; D might be TRBD1 or TRBD2, each matching 5 bases. Germline values: CDR1 KGHSH, CDR2 LQKENI. The CDR3 loop spans 13 amino acids. Trimming pared 5 bases from V and 6 bases from J, leaving 11 bases between. In DNA, the CDR3 is TGTGCCAGCTCATCCGCCGGGGCCAATGAGCAGTTCTTC. It yields the protein CASSSAGANEQFF.

This sequence joins TRBV28 and TRBJ2-1; 7 nucleotides line up with TRBD1. The length of the CDR3 is 16 residues. Trimming took 3 bases from V and 3 from J; bases not matched to a gene: 8. The germline CDR1 and CDR2 sequences are MDHEN and SYDVKM. The CDR3 DNA reads as TGTGCCAGCAGTTTCCCCCGAGACAGGGACTACAATGAGCAGTTCTTC. Amino acids: CASSFPRDRDYNEQFF.

The gene calls are TRBV6-5 and TRBJ2-3, with TRBD2 matching 10 bases. J was trimmed by 5 bases and V by 8 bases; bases with no gene match: 4. CDR1 is MNHEY, CDR2 SVGAGI, per germline. CDR3 length equals 13 residues. The CDR3 sequence is CASSRLAGDTQYF. The DNA of the CDR3 is TGTGCCAGCTCCAGACTAGCGGGAGATACGCAGTATTTT.

The rearrangement uses TRBV6-5 and TRBJ1-1, with a tentative D call TRBD1 (5 bases). CDR1 is MNHEY, CDR2 SVGAGI, per germline. V was shortened by 6 bases and J by 11 bases, with 19 bases between the two germline ends. The CDR3 length is 13 residues. CDR3 in amino acids: CASSRGTFWMAFF. DNA for the CDR3: TGTGCCAGCAGCCGGGGGACCTTTTGGATGGCTTTCTTT.

This clone came up once. The V call is TRBV4-1, the J call TRBJ1-1, with TRBD1 identical over 8 bases. Trimming removed 1 base from V and 5 bases from J; junction bases left unmatched: 3. The CDR3 is 14 amino acids. Germline V CDR1 and CDR2: MGHRA, YSYEKL. CDR3 bases: TGCGCCAGCAGCCAAGGACAGGGGTCGACTGAAGCTTTCTTT. This encodes CASSQGQGSTEAFF.

This chain links TRBV30 with TRBJ1-6; perhaps TRBD1 as D (6 bases). Looked up from germline, CDR1 is GTSNPN and CDR2 is SVGIG (reference sequence). The CDR3 runs 18 residues. Trimming took off 0 bases at V and 5 bases at J, with 20 bases between the two ends. CDR3 region: CAWSVRFPTGAHNSPLHF. CDR3 coding DNA: TGTGCCTGGAGTGTACGGTTCCCGACGGGGGCCCATAATTCACCCCTCCACTTT.

The chain is built from TRBV14 and TRBJ1-1; 7 bases are a match to TRBD1. This CDR3 contains 16 residues. Germline assignment: CDR1 SGHDN and CDR2 FVKESK. With V trimmed by 1 base and J by 5 bases, 10 bases remained unmatched. CDR3 residues: CASSQAVWQGGTEAFF. CDR3 sequence (DNA): TGTGCCAGCAGCCAAGCTGTTTGGCAGGGGGGGACTGAAGCTTTCTTT.

The chain employs TRBV28 and TRBJ1-4; D is perhaps TRBD1 (5 bases). The CDR3 has 16 amino acids. Trimming pared 6 bases from V and 7 bases from J, leaving 21 bases between. Germline CDR1 and CDR2: MDHEN and SYDVKM. Here the CDR3 reads CASRPLVGSGGEKLFF. DNA of the CDR3: TGTGCCAGCAGACCCCTCGTGGGCTCGGGGGGTGAAAAACTGTTTTTT.

The chain uses TRBV3-1 (or the pseudogene TRBV3-2) and TRBJ1-6; TRBD1 matches 9 bases. The V gene end was trimmed by 2 bases and the J gene end by 0 bases; junction bases not matched to a gene: 8. The CDR3 is 19 residues long. Germline V lookup: CDR1 LGHDT, CDR2 YNNKEL (reference sequence). DNA for the CDR3: TGTGCCAGCAGCCAACACCCGGGACAGGGAATCTCCTATAATTCACCCCTCCACTTT. The encoded protein is CASSQHPGQGISYNSPLHF.

The rearrangement joins TRBV13 to TRBJ2-2, with 9 positions matching TRBD1. CDR1 PRHDT and CDR2 FYEKMQ come from the germline V gene (reference sequence). The CDR3 runs 17 residues. Trimming at V came to 4 bases and at J to 0 bases, leaving 6 bases not matched to a gene. The CDR3 reads CASSWGQGPANTGELFF. CDR3 nucleotide sequence: TGTGCCAGCAGCTGGGGACAGGGCCCCGCGAACACCGGGGAGCTGTTTTTT.

The genes are TRBV18 and TRBJ2-7, with a weak D call TRBD2 (6 bases). Trimming took 0 bases from V and 1 from J, leaving 13 bases between them. The germline V gene encodes CDR1 KGHSH and CDR2 LQKENI. The CDR3 has 16 amino acids. CDR3 in amino acids: CASSPPSAGKSYEQYF. The CDR3 DNA reads TGTGCCAGCTCACCACCTTCTGCGGGGAAATCCTACGAGCAGTACTTC.

The V gene is TRBV11-3, the J gene TRBJ1-1; D not resolved. This CDR3 has 13 residues. Trimming pared 5 bases from V and 3 bases from J, leaving 10 bases between. CDR1 and CDR2 from the germline V gene are SGHNT and YENEEA. CDR3 DNA sequence: TGTGCCAGCAGCGCTACGACGGACACTGAAGCTTTCTTT. Translation: CASSATTDTEAFF.

J is TRBJ1-6 and V is TRBV7-9; D not certain. V was pared by 1 base and J by 2 bases, with 6 bases between. Germline CDR1 is SEHNR and CDR2 is FQNEAQ (reference sequence). The CDR3 contains 15 residues. DNA for the CDR3: TGTGCCAGCAGCTTAGTCGGGCCCTATAATTCACCCCTCCACTTT. It is translated as CASSLVGPYNSPLHF. The whole variable domain, filled in from reference TRBV7-9 and TRBJ1-6, reads DTGVSQNPRHKITKRGQNVTFRCDPISEHNRLYWYRQTLGQGPEFLTYFQNEAQLEKSRLLSDRFSAERPKGSFSTLEIQRTEQGDSAMYLCASSLVGPYNSPLHFGNGTRLTVT.

V is TRBV12-5 and J is TRBJ2-1; D is perhaps TRBD1 or TRBD2 (6 bases each). Germline CDR1 LGHNT, CDR2 FRNRAP. The V gene lost 6 bases and the J gene lost 12 bases, with 24 bases spanning the gap. This CDR3 contains 15 residues. The CDR3 is CASGRGGTILQRQFF. The CDR3 DNA reads TGTGCTAGTGGCCGTGGCGGGACAATCCTACAACGGCAGTTCTTC. Drawing the rest from reference TRBV12-5 and TRBJ2-1, the complete variable domain is DARVTQTPRHKVTEMGQEVTMRCQPILGHNTVFWYRQTMMQGLELLAYFRNRAPLDDSGMPKDRFSAEMPDATLATLKIQPSEPRDSAVYFCASGRGGTILQRQFFGPGTRLTVL.

The chain recombines TRBV2 with TRBJ1-5, with D hard to call. Germline CDR1 reads SNHLY; CDR2 reads FYNNEI. The CDR3 covers 16 residues. Trimming removed 8 bases from V and 1 base from J, with 18 bases in between. The CDR3 region has the DNA TGTGCCAGCTCGAAGGAGGGCCTCTTGAGCAATCAGCCCCAGCATTTT. Encoded protein: CASSKEGLLSNQPQHF.

V gene TRBV27 combines with J gene TRBJ2-3; the D call may be TRBD1 or TRBD2 (5 bases each). Germline CDR1 is MNHEY and CDR2 is SMNVEV (reference sequence). V shed 4 bases and J shed 2 bases, with 10 bases lying between them. This CDR3 region has 14 residues. The CDR3, as DNA: TGTGCCAGCAGTTCCCAGGGAGCCACAGATACGCAGTATTTT. Translating it yields CASSSQGATDTQYF.

Only a few counts were recorded for this clone. The chain employs TRBV4-1 and TRBJ1-5, with 8 nucleotides matching TRBD1. The CDR3 has 15 amino acids. The germline V gene has CDR1 MGHRA and CDR2 YSYEKL. V lost 1 base and J lost 6; bases outside the gene matches: 5. In DNA form, the CDR3 reads TGCGCCAGCAGCCAAGGGACAGGGTTGGGTCAGCCCCAGCATTTT. Translation gives CASSQGTGLGQPQHF.

The sample holds one count of this clone. The chain uses TRBV2 and TRBJ2-7; TRBD1 might be the D (6 bases). The CDR3 length is 13 residues. Germline CDR1 is SNHLY and CDR2 is FYNNEI. The V end lost 7 bases, the J end lost 2 bases, and 12 bases lay between the germline ends. The CDR3 sequence is CASTWTDPYEQYF. CDR3 nucleotide sequence: TGTGCCAGCACCTGGACAGATCCCTACGAGCAGTACTTC.

The chain employs TRBV5-4 and TRBJ1-1; D remains unclear. V shed 2 bases and J shed 0 bases, with 8 bases lying between them. The V gene's germline CDR1 is SGHNT and CDR2 YYREEE (reference sequence). The CDR3 has 14 residues. CDR3: CASSLRQMNTEAFF. CDR3 sequence (DNA): TGTGCCAGCAGCTTAAGACAAATGAACACTGAAGCTTTCTTT.

The chain joins TRBV7-9 to TRBJ2-1; D unclear. The CDR3 runs 13 residues. Germline CDR1 SEHNR, CDR2 FQNEAQ (reference sequence). V lost 1 base and J 4 bases, leaving 5 bases between the germline ends. The CDR3 bases are TGTGCCAGCAGCTTAGGGCCTTACAATGAGCAGTTCTTC. Protein: CASSLGPYNEQFF. Together with reference TRBV7-9 and TRBJ2-1, the CDR3 gives the full variable domain: DTGVSQNPRHKITKRGQNVTFRCDPISEHNRLYWYRQTLGQGPEFLTYFQNEAQLEKSRLLSDRFSAERPKGSFSTLEIQRTEQGDSAMYLCASSLGPYNEQFFGPGTRLTVL.

The rearrangement joins TRBV7-3 to TRBJ1-1; D may be TRBD1 (5 bases). V gave up 5 bases and J gave up 4 bases, with 11 bases separating them. CDR3 length: 13 residues. Germline loops: CDR1 SGHTA, CDR2 FQGTGA. DNA for the CDR3: TGTGCCAGCAGCGCGGGGGTAGGCACTGAAGCTTTCTTT. The encoded protein is CASSAGVGTEAFF.

The CDR3 here is CATGQGYGYTF. CDR3 bases: TGTGCCACCGGACAGGGATATGGCTACACCTTC. The V call is TRBV6-5, the J call TRBJ1-2, with 8 nucleotides matching TRBD1. V lost 10 bases to trimming and J lost 5 bases; unmatched junction nucleotides: 3. CDR3 size: 11 residues. CDR1 is MNHEY, CDR2 SVGAGI, per germline.

This clone appeared a single time. J is TRBJ2-3 and V is TRBV4-1, with 13 bases that match TRBD2. The V gene end was trimmed by 4 bases and the J gene end by 5 bases; junction bases not matched to a gene: 6. Germline CDR1 MGHRA, CDR2 YSYEKL. The CDR3 length is 16 residues. As DNA, the CDR3 is TGCGCCAGCAGCCCGGTCCGGACTAGCGGGGGAGATACGCAGTATTTT. Translated: CASSPVRTSGGDTQYF.

V and J are TRBV6-5 and TRBJ1-1, with D perhaps TRBD1 (5 bases). Trimming removed 6 bases at V and 6 bases at J, with 11 bases between. This CDR3 is built from 12 residues. The germline gives CDR1 MNHEY, CDR2 SVGAGI. The CDR3 reads CASSRRQSEAFF. DNA of the CDR3: TGTGCCAGCAGCCGGAGACAGTCTGAAGCTTTCTTT.

The chain carries TRBV9 and TRBJ2-7; TRBD2 agrees at 7 bases. CDR3 length: 15 amino acids. J gave up 5 bases and V 0 bases, and 8 bases lay outside the gene matches. Germline loops: CDR1 SGDLS, CDR2 YYNGEE. The CDR3 spells CASSVGGGWEHEQYF. CDR3 nucleotide sequence: TGTGCCAGCAGCGTAGGCGGGGGTTGGGAGCACGAGCAGTACTTC.

The rearrangement links TRBV11-2 to TRBJ1-2; a weak D match, TRBD1 (6 bases). This CDR3 contains 13 residues. V gave up 6 bases and J gave up 4 bases, with 12 bases separating them. Germline V gene lookup returns CDR1 SGHAT and CDR2 FQNNGV. For the CDR3, the DNA is TGTGCCAGCAGTGGGGGGGCAGGCTATGGCTACACCTTC. Translated, it gives CASSGGAGYGYTF.

This rearrangement joins TRBV5-4 to TRBJ1-1, with D possibly being TRBD1 (5 bases). Germline loops: CDR1 SGHNT, CDR2 YYREEE (reference sequence). The V gene lost 0 bases and the J gene lost 5 bases, with 8 bases spanning the gap. This CDR3 spans 13 amino acids. CDR3 region: CASSLVRQTEAFF. The CDR3 nucleotides read TGTGCCAGCAGCTTGGTTAGACAGACTGAAGCTTTCTTT.

This clone was seen just once. The chain is built from TRBV6-1 and TRBJ1-2, with TRBD1 matching over 7 bases. CDR3 length equals 16 residues. In germline, CDR1 is MNHNS, CDR2 SASEGT. The ends lost 3 bases at V and 0 bases at J; junction bases unmatched: 7. In DNA form, the CDR3 reads TGTGCCAGCAGTGAGACCGGGACAGCTTCTAACTATGGCTACACCTTC. Residues: CASSETGTASNYGYTF.